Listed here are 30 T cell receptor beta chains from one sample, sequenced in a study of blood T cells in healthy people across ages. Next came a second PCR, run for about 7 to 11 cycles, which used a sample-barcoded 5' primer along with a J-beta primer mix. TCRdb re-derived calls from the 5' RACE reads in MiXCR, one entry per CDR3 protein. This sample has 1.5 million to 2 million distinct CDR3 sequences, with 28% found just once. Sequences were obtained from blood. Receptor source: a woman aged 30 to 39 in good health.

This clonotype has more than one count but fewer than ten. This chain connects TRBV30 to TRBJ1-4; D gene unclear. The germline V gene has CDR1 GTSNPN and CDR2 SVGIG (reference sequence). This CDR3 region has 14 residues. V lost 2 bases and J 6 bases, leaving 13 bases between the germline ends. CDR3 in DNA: TGTGCCTGGAGTAAAGACGGATACTATGAAAAACTGTTTTTT. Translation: CAWSKDGYYEKLFF.

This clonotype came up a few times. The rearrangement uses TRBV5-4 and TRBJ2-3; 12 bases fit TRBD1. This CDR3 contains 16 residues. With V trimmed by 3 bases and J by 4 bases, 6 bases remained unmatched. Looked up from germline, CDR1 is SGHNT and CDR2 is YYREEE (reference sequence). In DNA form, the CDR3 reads TGTGCCAGCAGCTCCCGGGACAGGGGGCTTTCAGATACGCAGTATTTT. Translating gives CASSSRDRGLSDTQYF.

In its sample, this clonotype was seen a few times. The CDR3 region has the DNA TGTGCCAGCAGCTCCGGTCCGGGTATCCGTCAAGAGACCCAGTACTTC. Translating it yields CASSSGPGIRQETQYF. This chain links TRBV7-2 with TRBJ2-5; D is undetermined. The CDR3 runs to 16 residues. V lost 4 bases and J 2 bases, leaving 17 bases between the germline ends. Germline values: CDR1 SGHTA, CDR2 FQGNSA.

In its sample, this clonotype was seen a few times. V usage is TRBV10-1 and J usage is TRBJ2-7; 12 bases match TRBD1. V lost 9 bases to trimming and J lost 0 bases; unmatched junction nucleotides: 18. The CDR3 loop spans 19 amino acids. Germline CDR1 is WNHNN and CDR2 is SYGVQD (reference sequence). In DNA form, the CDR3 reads TGCGCCAGGAATGGGACAGGGGGCGCTTGGCCCCAAAGCTCCTACGAGCAGTACTTC. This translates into CARNGTGGAWPQSSYEQYF.

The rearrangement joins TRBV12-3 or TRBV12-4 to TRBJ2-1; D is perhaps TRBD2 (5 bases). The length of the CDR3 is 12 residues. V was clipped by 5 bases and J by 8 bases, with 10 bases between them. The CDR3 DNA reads TGTGCCAGCAGTAGGGCGGAGGATGAGCAGTTCTTC. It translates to CASSRAEDEQFF.

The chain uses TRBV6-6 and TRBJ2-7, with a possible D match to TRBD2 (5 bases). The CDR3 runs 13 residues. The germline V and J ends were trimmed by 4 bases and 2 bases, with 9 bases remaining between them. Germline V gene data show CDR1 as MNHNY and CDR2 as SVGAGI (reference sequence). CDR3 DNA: TGTGCCAGCAGTTTTAAGAGGGCCTACGAGCAGTACTTC. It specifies CASSFKRAYEQYF.

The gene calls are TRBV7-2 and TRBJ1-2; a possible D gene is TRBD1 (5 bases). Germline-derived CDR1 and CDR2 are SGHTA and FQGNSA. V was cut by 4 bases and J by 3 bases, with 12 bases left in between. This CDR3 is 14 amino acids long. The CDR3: CASSSGRADYGYTF. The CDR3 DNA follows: TGTGCCAGCAGCTCGGGACGGGCGGACTATGGCTACACCTTC.

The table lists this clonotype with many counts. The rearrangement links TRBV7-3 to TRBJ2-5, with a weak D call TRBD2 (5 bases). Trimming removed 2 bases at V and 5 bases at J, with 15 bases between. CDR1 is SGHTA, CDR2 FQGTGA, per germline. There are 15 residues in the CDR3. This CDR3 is CASSLAGGTMETQYF. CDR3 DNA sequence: TGTGCCAGCAGCTTAGCGGGCGGCACTATGGAGACCCAGTACTTC.

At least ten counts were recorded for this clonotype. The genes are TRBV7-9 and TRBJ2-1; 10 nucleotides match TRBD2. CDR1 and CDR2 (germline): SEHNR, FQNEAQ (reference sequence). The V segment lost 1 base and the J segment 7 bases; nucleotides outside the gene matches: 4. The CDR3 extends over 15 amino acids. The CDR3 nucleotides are TGTGCCAGCAGCTTAGATAGCGGGAGGAAAAATGAGCAGTTCTTC. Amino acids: CASSLDSGRKNEQFF.

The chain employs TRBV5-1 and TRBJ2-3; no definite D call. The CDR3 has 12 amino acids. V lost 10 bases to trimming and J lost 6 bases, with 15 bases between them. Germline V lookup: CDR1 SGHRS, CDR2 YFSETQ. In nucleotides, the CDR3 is TGCGCCGGCAAAGACACCGGCGATACGCAGTATTTT. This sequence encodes CAGKDTGDTQYF.

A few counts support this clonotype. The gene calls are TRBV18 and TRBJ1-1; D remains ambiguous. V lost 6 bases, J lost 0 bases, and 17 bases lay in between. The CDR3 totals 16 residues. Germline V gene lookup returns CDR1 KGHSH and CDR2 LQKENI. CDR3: CASSPTAGTLNTEAFF. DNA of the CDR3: TGTGCCAGCTCCCCTACGGCGGGAACCTTGAACACTGAAGCTTTCTTT.

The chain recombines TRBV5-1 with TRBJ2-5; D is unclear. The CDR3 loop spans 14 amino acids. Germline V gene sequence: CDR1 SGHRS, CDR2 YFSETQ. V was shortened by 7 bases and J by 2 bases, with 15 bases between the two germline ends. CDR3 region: CASSSPAEQETQYF. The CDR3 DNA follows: TGCGCCAGCTCTTCGCCGGCCGAACAAGAGACCCAGTACTTC.

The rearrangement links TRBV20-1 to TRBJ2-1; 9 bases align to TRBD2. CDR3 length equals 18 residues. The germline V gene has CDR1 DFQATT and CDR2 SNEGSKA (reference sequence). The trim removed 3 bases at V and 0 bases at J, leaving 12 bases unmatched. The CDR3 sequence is CSASGLAPESSSYNEQFF. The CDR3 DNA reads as TGCAGTGCTAGTGGACTAGCGCCCGAGTCGAGCTCCTACAATGAGCAGTTCTTC.

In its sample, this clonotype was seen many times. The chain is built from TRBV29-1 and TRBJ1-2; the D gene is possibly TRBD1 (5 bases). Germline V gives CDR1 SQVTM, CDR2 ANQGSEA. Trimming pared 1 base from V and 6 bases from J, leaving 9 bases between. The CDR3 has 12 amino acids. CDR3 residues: CSVEAGSHGYTF. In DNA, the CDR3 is TGCAGCGTTGAAGCAGGGAGTCATGGCTACACCTTC.

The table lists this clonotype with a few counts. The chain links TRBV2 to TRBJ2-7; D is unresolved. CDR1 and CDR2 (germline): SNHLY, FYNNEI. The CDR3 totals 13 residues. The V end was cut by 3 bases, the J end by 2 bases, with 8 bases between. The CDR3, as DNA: TGTGCCAGCAGTGACGGGTACACCTACGAGCAGTACTTC. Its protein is CASSDGYTYEQYF.

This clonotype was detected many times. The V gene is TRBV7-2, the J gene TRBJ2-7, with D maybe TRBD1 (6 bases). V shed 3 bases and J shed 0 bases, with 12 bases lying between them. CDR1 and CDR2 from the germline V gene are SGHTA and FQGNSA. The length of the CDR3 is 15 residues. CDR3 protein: CASSLGALSSYEQYF. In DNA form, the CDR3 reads TGTGCCAGCAGCTTGGGGGCTCTGAGCTCCTACGAGCAGTACTTC.

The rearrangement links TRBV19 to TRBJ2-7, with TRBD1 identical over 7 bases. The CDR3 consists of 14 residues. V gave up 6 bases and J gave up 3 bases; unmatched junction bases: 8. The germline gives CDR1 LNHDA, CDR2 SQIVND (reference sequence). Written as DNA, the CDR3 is TGTGCCAGTAGCCCCTGGGGACAGAGCTACGAGCAGTACTTC. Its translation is CASSPWGQSYEQYF.

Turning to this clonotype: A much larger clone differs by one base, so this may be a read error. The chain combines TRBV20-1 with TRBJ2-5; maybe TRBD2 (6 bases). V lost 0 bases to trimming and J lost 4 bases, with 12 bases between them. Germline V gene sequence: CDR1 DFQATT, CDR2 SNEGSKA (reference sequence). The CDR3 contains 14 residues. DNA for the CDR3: TGCAGTGCTAGAGATATAGTGGGGGGAGAGACCCAGTACTTC. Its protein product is CSARDIVGGETQYF.

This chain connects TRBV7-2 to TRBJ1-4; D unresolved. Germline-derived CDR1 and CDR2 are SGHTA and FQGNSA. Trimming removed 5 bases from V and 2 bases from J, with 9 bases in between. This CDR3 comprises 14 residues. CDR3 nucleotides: TGTGCCAGCAGCCGGATCCGTACTAATGAAAAACTGTTTTTT. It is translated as CASSRIRTNEKLFF. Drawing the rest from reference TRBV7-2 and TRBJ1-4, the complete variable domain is GAGVSQSPSNKVTEKGKDVELRCDPISGHTALYWYRQSLGQGLEFLIYFQGNSAPDKSGLPSDRFSAERTGGSVSTLTIQRTQQEDSAVYLCASSRIRTNEKLFFGSGTQLSVL.

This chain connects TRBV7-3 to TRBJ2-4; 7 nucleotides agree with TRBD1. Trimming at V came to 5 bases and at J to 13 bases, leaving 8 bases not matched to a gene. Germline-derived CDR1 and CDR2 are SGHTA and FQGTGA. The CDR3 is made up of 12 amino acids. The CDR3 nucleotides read TGTGCCAGCAGCATGACAGGGAGAGAGCAGTACTTC. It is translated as CASSMTGREQYF.

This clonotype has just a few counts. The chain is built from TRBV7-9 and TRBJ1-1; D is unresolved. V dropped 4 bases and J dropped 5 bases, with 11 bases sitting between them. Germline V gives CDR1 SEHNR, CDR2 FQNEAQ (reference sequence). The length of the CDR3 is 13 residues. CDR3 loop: CASSSMSQTEAFF. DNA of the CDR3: TGTGCCAGCAGCTCAATGAGTCAAACTGAAGCTTTCTTT.

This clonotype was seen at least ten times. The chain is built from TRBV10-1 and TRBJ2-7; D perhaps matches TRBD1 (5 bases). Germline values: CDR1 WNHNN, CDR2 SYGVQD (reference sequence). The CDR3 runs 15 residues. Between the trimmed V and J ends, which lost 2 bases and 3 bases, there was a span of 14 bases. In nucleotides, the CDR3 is TGCGCCAGCAGTGAGGCCTCTGCAGGGATCTACGAGCAGTACTTC. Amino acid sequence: CASSEASAGIYEQYF.

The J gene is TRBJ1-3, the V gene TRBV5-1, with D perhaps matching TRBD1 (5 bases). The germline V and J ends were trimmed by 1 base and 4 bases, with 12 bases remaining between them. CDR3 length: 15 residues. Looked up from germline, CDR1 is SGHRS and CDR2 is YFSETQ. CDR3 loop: CASSLRQGGGNTIYF. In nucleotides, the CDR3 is TGCGCCAGCAGCTTGCGCCAGGGAGGGGGAAACACCATATATTTT.

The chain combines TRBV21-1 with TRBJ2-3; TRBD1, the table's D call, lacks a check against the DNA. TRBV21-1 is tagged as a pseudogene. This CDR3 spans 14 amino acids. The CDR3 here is CASSKNKDKRLQYF. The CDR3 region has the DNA TGTGCCAGCAGCAAAAATAAGGACAAAAGGTTACAGTATTTT.

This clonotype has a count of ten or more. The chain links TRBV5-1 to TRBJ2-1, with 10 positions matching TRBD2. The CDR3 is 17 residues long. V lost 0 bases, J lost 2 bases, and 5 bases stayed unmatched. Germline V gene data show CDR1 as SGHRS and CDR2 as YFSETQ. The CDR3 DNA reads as TGCGCCAGCAGCTTGGCCGGGCTAGCGGGGGCCTACAATGAGCAGTTCTTC. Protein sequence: CASSLAGLAGAYNEQFF. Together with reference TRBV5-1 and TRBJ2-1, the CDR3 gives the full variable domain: KAGVTQTPRYLIKTRGQQVTLSCSPISGHRSVSWYQQTPGQGLQFLFEYFSETQRNKGNFPGRFSGRQFSNSRSEMNVSTLELGDSALYLCASSLAGLAGAYNEQFFGPGTRLTVL.

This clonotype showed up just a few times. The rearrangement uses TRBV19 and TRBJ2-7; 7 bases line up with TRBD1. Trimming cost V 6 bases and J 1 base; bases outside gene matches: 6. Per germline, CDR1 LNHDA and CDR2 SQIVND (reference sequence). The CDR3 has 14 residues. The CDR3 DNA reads TGTGCCAGTAGACTCCGGGACAGTTCCTACGAGCAGTACTTC. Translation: CASRLRDSSYEQYF.

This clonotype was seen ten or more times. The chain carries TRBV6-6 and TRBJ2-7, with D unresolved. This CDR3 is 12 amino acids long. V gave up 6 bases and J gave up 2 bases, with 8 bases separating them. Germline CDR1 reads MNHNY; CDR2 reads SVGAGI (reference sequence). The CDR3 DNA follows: TGTGCCAGCAGCTCGGAGACCTACGAGCAGTACTTC. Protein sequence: CASSSETYEQYF.

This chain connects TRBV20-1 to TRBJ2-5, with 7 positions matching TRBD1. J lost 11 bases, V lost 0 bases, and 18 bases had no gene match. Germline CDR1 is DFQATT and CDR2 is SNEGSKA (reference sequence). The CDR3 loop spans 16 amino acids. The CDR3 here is CSAREWTGGTYNEQYF. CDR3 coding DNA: TGCAGTGCTAGAGAGTGGACAGGCGGAACCTACAATGAGCAGTACTTC.

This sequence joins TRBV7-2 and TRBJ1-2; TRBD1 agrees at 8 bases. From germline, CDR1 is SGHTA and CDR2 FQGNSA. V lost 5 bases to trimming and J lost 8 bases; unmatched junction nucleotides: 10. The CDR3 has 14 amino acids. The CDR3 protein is CASSPFQGANGYTF. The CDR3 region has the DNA TGTGCCAGCAGCCCCTTTCAGGGGGCGAACGGCTACACCTTC. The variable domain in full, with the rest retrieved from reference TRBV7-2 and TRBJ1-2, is GAGVSQSPSNKVTEKGKDVELRCDPISGHTALYWYRQSLGQGLEFLIYFQGNSAPDKSGLPSDRFSAERTGGSVSTLTIQRTQQEDSAVYLCASSPFQGANGYTFGSGTRLTVV.

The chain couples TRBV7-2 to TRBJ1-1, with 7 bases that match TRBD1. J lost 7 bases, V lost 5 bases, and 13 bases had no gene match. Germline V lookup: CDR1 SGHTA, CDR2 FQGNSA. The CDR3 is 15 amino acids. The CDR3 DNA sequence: TGTGCCAGCAGCAGCGACACAGGGGAGCGGAATGAAGCTTTCTTT. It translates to CASSSDTGERNEAFF.